The 22 T cell receptor beta chains in this list originate from one sample, sequenced in a study of beta chain features in type 1 diabetes. Study outcomes and limitations: Moderate yet significant TCRB CDR3 shortening was seen in Type 1 diabetes patients in all four CD4+ subsets.

Antigen specificity for these receptors is unknown. What was sequenced were expressed TCRB transcripts, since all of the isolated RNA had been reverse transcribed. Data came from immunoSEQ multiplex PCR; TCRdb stores just in-frame clones and leaves some out. The sample lists 120,000 or so clones, around 16% occurring once. The sequencing sample was made of central memory CD4+ T cells from blood. These receptors all come from a man younger than 35 with type 1 diabetes.

The rearrangement links TRBV7-2 to TRBJ1-5; 8 bases are shared with TRBD1. Germline V gene lookup returns CDR1 SGHTA and CDR2 FQGNSA. With V trimmed by 5 bases and J by 5 bases, 14 bases remained unmatched. The CDR3 spans 17 residues. The CDR3 DNA is TGTGCCAGCAGCACCTTCCCCAGGGGGCAGTCCGATCAGCCCCAGCATTTT. This codes for CASSTFPRGQSDQPQHF.

The J gene is TRBJ1-1, the V gene TRBV29-1; D is unclear. Germline-derived CDR1 and CDR2 are SQVTM and ANQGSEA. V lost 3 bases and J 0 bases, leaving 11 bases between the germline ends. This CDR3 spans 14 amino acids. CDR3 residues: CSVDPESMNTEAFF. CDR3 bases: TGCAGCGTTGATCCGGAATCAATGAACACTGAAGCTTTCTTT.

This clone was counted between two and nine times. V gene TRBV13 combines with J gene TRBJ2-5; D could derive from TRBD1 or TRBD2 (5 bases each). The CDR3 has 13 amino acids. Germline V lookup: CDR1 PRHDT, CDR2 FYEKMQ (reference sequence). V was clipped by 7 bases and J by 4 bases, with 13 bases between them. Here the CDR3 DNA reads TGTGCCAGCACTTTAGTCGGGGCAGAGACCCAGTACTTC. This translates into CASTLVGAETQYF. Full variable domain (outside the CDR3, taken from reference TRBV13 and TRBJ2-5): AAGVIQSPRHLIKEKRETATLKCYPIPRHDTVYWYQQGPGQDPQFLISFYEKMQSDKGSIPDRFSAQQFSDYHSELNMSSLELGDSALYFCASTLVGAETQYFGPGTRLLVL.

This clone was seen a handful of times. The chain carries TRBV5-1 and TRBJ2-7; TRBD2 is a possible D gene (6 bases). Germline loops: CDR1 SGHRS, CDR2 YFSETQ. The CDR3 loop spans 15 amino acids. Trimming removed 5 bases from V and 6 bases from J, with 21 bases in between. Written as DNA, the CDR3 is TGCGCCAGCAGTCGCGGACCGGAGGGAGTCTCCGAGCAGTACTTC. Its translation: CASSRGPEGVSEQYF.

This clone was seen ten or more times. This rearrangement joins TRBV2 to TRBJ1-5, with D maybe TRBD1 (6 bases). Trimming removed 4 bases from V and 5 bases from J, with 9 bases in between. This CDR3 comprises 13 residues. Germline-derived CDR1 and CDR2 are SNHLY and FYNNEI. The CDR3 nucleotides are TGTGCCAGCAGTGTCTGGGGGCATCAGCCCCAGCATTTT. Translation: CASSVWGHQPQHF.

A few counts support this clone. This chain links TRBV14 with TRBJ2-1, with D uncertain. Germline V gives CDR1 SGHDN, CDR2 FVKESK. Deletions cut 4 bases from V and 9 bases from J, with 16 bases between. The CDR3 extends over 14 amino acids. Written as DNA, the CDR3 is TGTGCCAGCAGCCGAGACGCTATAAGACCTGAGCAGTTCTTC. Translated, it gives CASSRDAIRPEQFF. Complete variable domain (other parts from reference TRBV14 and TRBJ2-1): EAGVTQFPSHSVIEKGQTVTLRCDPISGHDNLYWYRRVMGKEIKFLLHFVKESKQDESGMPNNRFLAERTGGTYSTLKVQPAELEDSGVYFCASSRDAIRPEQFFGPGTRLTVL.

The chain couples TRBV5-4 to TRBJ2-2; tentatively, D is TRBD2 (5 bases). The germline V gene encodes CDR1 SGHNT and CDR2 YYREEE (reference sequence). The CDR3 totals 16 residues. V gave up 5 bases and J gave up 4 bases, with 18 bases separating them. CDR3 nucleotide sequence: TGTGCCAGCAGTCGCGAAACTAGAGTGGGCACCGGGGAGCTGTTTTTT. Translating gives CASSRETRVGTGELFF. Using reference TRBV5-4 and TRBJ2-2 for the parts outside the CDR3, the full variable domain is ETGVTQSPTHLIKTRGQQVTLRCSSQSGHNTVSWYQQALGQGPQFIFQYYREEENGRGNFPPRFSGLQFPNYSSELNVNALELDDSALYLCASSRETRVGTGELFFGEGSRLTVL.

This clone was counted between two and nine times. The V and J genes are TRBV11-1 and TRBJ2-3; TRBD2 agrees at 13 bases. V lost 4 bases to trimming and J lost 4 bases; unmatched junction nucleotides: 5. The germline V gene has CDR1 SGHAT and CDR2 FQDESV (reference sequence). The CDR3 contains 16 residues. The CDR3 DNA reads as TGTGCCAGCAGCTCACAAGGACTAGCGGGAGCAGATACGCAGTATTTT. Encoded protein: CASSSQGLAGADTQYF.

A few counts support this clone. The chain uses TRBV9 and TRBJ2-2; D is ambiguous. Germline V gene sequence: CDR1 SGDLS, CDR2 YYNGEE. Deletions cut 0 bases from V and 2 bases from J, with 8 bases between. The CDR3 runs to 15 residues. The CDR3 DNA follows: TGTGCCAGCAGCGTAGGACCCTCTAACACCGGGGAGCTGTTTTTT. This translates into CASSVGPSNTGELFF.

V usage is TRBV7-9 and J usage is TRBJ1-1; 8 positions agree with TRBD1. CDR3 length: 15 residues. V lost 4 bases and J lost 4; bases outside the gene matches: 8. CDR1 is SEHNR and CDR2 is FQNEAQ in the germline V gene (reference sequence). The CDR3 nucleotides are TGTGCCAGCAGCTCTATGGGCACAGGGGGCACTGAAGCTTTCTTT. Protein sequence: CASSSMGTGGTEAFF.

This clone was counted only a few times. The chain employs TRBV18 and TRBJ2-5; 13 nucleotides align to TRBD2. The germline V gene has CDR1 KGHSH and CDR2 LQKENI. The junction had 6 bases not matched to a gene; V was cut back by 6 bases and J by 5 bases. This CDR3 has 15 amino acids. The CDR3 DNA sequence: TGTGCCAGCTCCCCTGGACTAGCGGGGGACGAGACCCAGTACTTC. Translated: CASSPGLAGDETQYF.

There are a few counts of this clone. The chain recombines TRBV28 with TRBJ2-1; TRBD2 is a possible D gene (6 bases). This CDR3 has 14 residues. CDR1 and CDR2 (germline): MDHEN, SYDVKM. V was cut by 7 bases and J by 3 bases, with 13 bases left in between. The CDR3 bases are TGTGCCAGCACACCACTGGGACTCTACAATGAGCAGTTCTTC. Translating it yields CASTPLGLYNEQFF.

This clone was counted ten times or more. The genes are TRBV29-1 and TRBJ1-4; 7 nucleotides match TRBD1. V trimming: 3 bases; J trimming: 3 bases; junction bases outside the gene matches: 1. The CDR3 sequence is 13 residues long. From germline, CDR1 is SQVTM and CDR2 ANQGSEA. CDR3 bases: TGCAGCGTTGAGGGACAGCCTAATGAAAAACTGTTTTTT. Translated, it gives CSVEGQPNEKLFF.

The chain links TRBV6-5 to TRBJ2-1; D perhaps matches TRBD2 (5 bases). Germline values: CDR1 MNHEY, CDR2 SVGAGI. The ends were cut back, 3 bases at V and 3 bases at J, with 12 bases in the middle. The CDR3 is 15 amino acids. In DNA, the CDR3 is TGTGCCAGCAGTTATAAGACGGGGTACTACAATGAGCAGTTCTTC. Its protein is CASSYKTGYYNEQFF.

This clone has ten or more counts. The chain combines TRBV7-2 with TRBJ2-3, with 8 nucleotides matching TRBD2. The germline V gene has CDR1 SGHTA and CDR2 FQGNSA. This CDR3 has 14 residues. With V trimmed by 8 bases and J by 5 bases, 9 bases remained unmatched. The CDR3 loop reads CASLERGLKDTQYF. The CDR3 DNA reads TGTGCCAGCCTTGAGCGGGGGTTGAAAGATACGCAGTATTTT.

The rearrangement links TRBV9 to TRBJ2-7; D is possibly TRBD2 (6 bases). This CDR3 has 14 amino acids. V was clipped by 0 bases and J by 3 bases, with 10 bases between them. Germline V gene data show CDR1 as SGDLS and CDR2 as YYNGEE. CDR3 in DNA: TGTGCCAGCAGCGTAGATCGGGGGAGCTACGAGCAGTACTTC. Amino acids: CASSVDRGSYEQYF.

A note on this clone: This could be a read error, since a much larger clone is one nucleotide away. The V call is TRBV29-1, the J call TRBJ2-2; the match to TRBD2 covers 14 bases. Germline-derived CDR1 and CDR2 are SQVTM and ANQGSEA. J gave up 6 bases and V 2 bases, and 8 bases lay outside the gene matches. The CDR3 length is 17 residues. As DNA, the CDR3 is TGCAGCGTTGAACTCGCATCGGGACTAGCGGGAGCCGGGGAGCTGTTTTTT. Translation: CSVELASGLAGAGELFF.

In nucleotides, the CDR3 is TGTGCCAGCAGCAAGGACAGGGAAGGTGAAGCTTTCTTT. Translated: CASSKDREGEAFF. The chain has TRBV9 and TRBJ1-1, with 8 bases aligning to TRBD1. Germline V CDR1 and CDR2: SGDLS, YYNGEE. The CDR3 loop spans 13 amino acids. V was clipped by 4 bases and J by 7 bases; unmatched bases: 6.

The chain employs TRBV4-2 and TRBJ1-6; a possible D gene is TRBD1 (5 bases). CDR1 and CDR2 (germline): LGHNA, YNFKEQ. The CDR3 is made up of 19 amino acids. V was trimmed by 0 bases and J by 0 bases, leaving 15 bases between them. CDR3 DNA: TGTGCCAGCAGCCAAGAAGGTGGGGGGAGCAGCTCCTATAATTCACCCCTCCACTTT. It yields the protein CASSQEGGGSSSYNSPLHF.

V gene TRBV5-1 combines with J gene TRBJ2-5; tentative D call: TRBD2 (5 bases). The CDR3 sequence is 14 residues long. Germline V gene data show CDR1 as SGHRS and CDR2 as YFSETQ. V was shortened by 3 bases and J by 8 bases, with 17 bases between the two germline ends. The chain's CDR3 is CASSSDLGGSTQYF. CDR3 DNA: TGCGCCAGCAGCTCGGACTTGGGCGGGTCTACCCAGTACTTC. Full variable domain (rest looked up from reference TRBV5-1 and TRBJ2-5): KAGVTQTPRYLIKTRGQQVTLSCSPISGHRSVSWYQQTPGQGLQFLFEYFSETQRNKGNFPGRFSGRQFSNSRSEMNVSTLELGDSALYLCASSSDLGGSTQYFGPGTRLLVL.

The table lists this clone with a few counts. The chain couples TRBV30 to TRBJ1-4, with a possible D match to TRBD1 (6 bases). This CDR3 has 13 amino acids. The V end lost 0 bases, the J end lost 7 bases, and 9 bases lay between the germline ends. In germline, CDR1 is GTSNPN, CDR2 SVGIG (reference sequence). CDR3 sequence reads: CAWSVQGGEKLFF. For the CDR3, the DNA is TGTGCCTGGAGTGTACAGGGAGGTGAAAAACTGTTTTTT.

The chain links TRBV18 to TRBJ1-1; the match to TRBD1 covers 9 bases. The CDR3 sequence is 14 residues long. V lost 2 bases, J lost 6 bases, and 4 bases stayed unmatched. Germline lookup yields CDR1 KGHSH and CDR2 LQKENI. The CDR3: CASSPGTGFAEAFF. CDR3 in DNA: TGTGCCAGCTCACCAGGGACAGGGTTCGCTGAAGCTTTCTTT.